These T cell receptor beta chains were read from a single sample in a study of blood T cell repertoires in COVID-19. Profiling relied on immunoSEQ multiplex PCR, and the TCRdb table lists in-frame clones only, not all of them. The data hold 250,000 to 300,000 clones, with approximately 85% observed a single time. Sequencing was performed on PBMCs or T cells enriched from blood (not recorded which). These receptors were taken from a woman in her forties or fifties who had recovered from COVID-19. The CDR3 runs from the conserved cysteine through the conserved F or W. A D gene is named only where the DNA matches it firmly. Size values are once, few and many counts, or a class for expanded clones, and some rows have none.

TRBJ1-1 TRBV2 NA 14 NA CASRGGYPNTEAFF TGTGCCAGCAGGGGAGGGTATCCGAACACTGAAGCTTTCTTT
TRBJ1-6 TRBV7-8 NA 15 NA CASSLIRQVGSPLHF TGTGCCAGCAGCTTAATAAGACAGGTTGGCTCACCCCTCCACTTT
TRBJ1-5 TRBV6-6 NA 15 NA CASPFGHNSNQPQHF TGTGCCAGCCCGTTTGGGCACAATAGCAATCAGCCCCAGCATTTT
TRBJ1-5 TRBV21-1 NA 14 NA CASRTGTGVLPQHF TGTGCCAGCAGGACCGGGACAGGGGTTTTGCCCCAGCATTTT
TRBJ2-2 TRBV5-1 NA 16 TRBD1 CASSMNGQGNTGELFF TGCGCCAGCAGCATGAACGGACAGGGGAACACCGGGGAGCTGTTTTTT
TRBJ1-4 TRBV3-1/TRBV3-2 NA 17 NA CASSQALLGASNEKLFF TGTGCCAGCAGCCAAGCCCTCTTGGGGGCCTCAAATGAAAAACTGTTTTTT
TRBJ1-1 TRBV19 NA 14 NA CASSISVAGAEAFF TGTGCCAGTAGTATAAGCGTCGCGGGGGCTGAAGCTTTCTTT
TRBJ2-3 TRBV5-4 many 15 TRBD2 CASSLTSGGVDTQYF TGTGCCAGCAGCTTGACTAGCGGGGGAGTAGATACGCAGTATTTT
TRBJ2-1 TRBV10-3 NA 17 TRBD2 CAISVVRLGTSSNEQFF TGTGCCATCAGTGTTGTGAGGTTGGGGACTAGCAGCAATGAGCAGTTCTTC
TRBJ1-6 TRBV15 NA 14 NA CATTTGNYNSPLHF TGTGCCACCACCACGGGGAACTATAATTCACCCCTCCACTTT
TRBJ2-4 TRBV3-1/TRBV3-2 NA 15 NA CASSPSFLAKNIQYF TGTGCCAGCAGCCCGTCCTTTCTAGCCAAAAACATTCAGTACTTC
TRBJ2-1 TRBV5-4 NA 16 TRBD1 CASSPGLWDRVNEQFF TGTGCCAGCAGCCCGGGGCTTTGGGACAGAGTCAATGAGCAGTTCTTC
TRBJ1-1 TRBV3-1/TRBV3-2 NA 14 TRBD1 CASSQVGQVSEAFF TGTGCCAGCAGCCAAGTTGGACAGGTCTCTGAAGCTTTCTTT